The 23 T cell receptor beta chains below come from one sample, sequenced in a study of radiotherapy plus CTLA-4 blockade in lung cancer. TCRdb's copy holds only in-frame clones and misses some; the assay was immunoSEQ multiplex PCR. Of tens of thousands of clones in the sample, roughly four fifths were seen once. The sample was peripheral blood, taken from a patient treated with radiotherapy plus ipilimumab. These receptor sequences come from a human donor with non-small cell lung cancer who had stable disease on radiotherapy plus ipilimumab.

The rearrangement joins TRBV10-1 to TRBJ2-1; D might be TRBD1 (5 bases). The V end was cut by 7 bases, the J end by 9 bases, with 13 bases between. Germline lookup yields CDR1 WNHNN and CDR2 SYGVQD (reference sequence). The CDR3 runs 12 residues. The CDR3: CASTQGDGEQFF. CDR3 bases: TGCGCCAGCACCCAGGGTGATGGTGAGCAGTTCTTC.

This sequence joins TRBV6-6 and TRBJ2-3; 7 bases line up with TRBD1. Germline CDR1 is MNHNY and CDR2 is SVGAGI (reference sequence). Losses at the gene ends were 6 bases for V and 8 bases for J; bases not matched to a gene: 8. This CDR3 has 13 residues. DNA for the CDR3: TGTGCCAGCAGCGGACAGGACAGGCGTACGCAGTATTTT. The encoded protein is CASSGQDRRTQYF.

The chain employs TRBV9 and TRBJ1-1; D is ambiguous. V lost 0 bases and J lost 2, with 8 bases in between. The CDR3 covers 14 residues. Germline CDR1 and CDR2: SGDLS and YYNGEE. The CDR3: CASSVEGRNTEAFF. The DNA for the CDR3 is TGTGCCAGCAGCGTAGAGGGCAGAAACACTGAAGCTTTCTTT. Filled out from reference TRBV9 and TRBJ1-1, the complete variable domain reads DSGVTQTPKHLITATGQRVTLRCSPRSGDLSVYWYQQSLDQGLQFLIQYYNGEERAKGNILERFSAQQFPDLHSELNLSSLELGDSALYFCASSVEGRNTEAFFGQGTRLTVV.

The CDR3, as DNA: TGCAGCGTTGAGTTACAGGGAAAACTGTTTTTT. It encodes CSVELQGKLFF. The chain has TRBV29-1 and TRBJ1-4; TRBD1 is a possible D gene (6 bases). The CDR3 is 11 residues long. Between the trimmed V and J ends, which lost 3 bases and 10 bases, there was a span of 9 bases. Germline V gene sequence: CDR1 SQVTM, CDR2 ANQGSEA.

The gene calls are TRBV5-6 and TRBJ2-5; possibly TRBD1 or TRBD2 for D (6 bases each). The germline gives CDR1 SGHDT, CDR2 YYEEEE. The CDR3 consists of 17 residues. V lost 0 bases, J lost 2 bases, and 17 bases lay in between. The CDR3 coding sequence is TGTGCCAGCAGCTTGGAGGGCCCGGTAGGGGGGCAAGAGACCCAGTACTTC. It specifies CASSLEGPVGGQETQYF.

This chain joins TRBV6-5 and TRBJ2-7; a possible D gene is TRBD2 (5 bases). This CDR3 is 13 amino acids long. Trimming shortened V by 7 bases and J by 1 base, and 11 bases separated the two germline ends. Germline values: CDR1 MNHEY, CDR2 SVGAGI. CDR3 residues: CASIPPGSYEQYF. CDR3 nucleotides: TGTGCCAGCATACCCCCGGGGTCCTACGAGCAGTACTTC.

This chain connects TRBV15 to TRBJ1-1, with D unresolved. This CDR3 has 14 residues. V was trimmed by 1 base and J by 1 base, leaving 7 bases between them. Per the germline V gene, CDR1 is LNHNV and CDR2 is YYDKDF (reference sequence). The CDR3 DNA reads TGTGCCACCAGCAGAGGGGTAGGGAACACTGAAGCTTTCTTT. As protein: CATSRGVGNTEAFF.

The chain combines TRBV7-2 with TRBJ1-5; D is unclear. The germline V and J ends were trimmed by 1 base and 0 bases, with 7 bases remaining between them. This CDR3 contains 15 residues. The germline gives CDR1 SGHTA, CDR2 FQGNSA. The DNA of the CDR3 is TGTGCCAGCAGCTTAGGCCCCTATAGCAATCAGCCCCAGCATTTT. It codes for CASSLGPYSNQPQHF.

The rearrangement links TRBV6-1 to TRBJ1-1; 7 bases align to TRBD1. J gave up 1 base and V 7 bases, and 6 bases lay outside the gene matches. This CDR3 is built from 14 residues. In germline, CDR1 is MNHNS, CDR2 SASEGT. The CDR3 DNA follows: TGTGCCAGCACTCCCGACAGGGCGAACACTGAAGCTTTCTTT. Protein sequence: CASTPDRANTEAFF.

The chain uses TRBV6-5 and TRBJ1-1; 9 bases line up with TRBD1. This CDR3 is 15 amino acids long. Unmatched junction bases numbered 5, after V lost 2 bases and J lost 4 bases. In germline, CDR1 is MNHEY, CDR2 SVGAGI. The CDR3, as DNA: TGTGCCAGCAGTTACCGACCGACAGGGGGCACTGAAGCTTTCTTT. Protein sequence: CASSYRPTGGTEAFF.

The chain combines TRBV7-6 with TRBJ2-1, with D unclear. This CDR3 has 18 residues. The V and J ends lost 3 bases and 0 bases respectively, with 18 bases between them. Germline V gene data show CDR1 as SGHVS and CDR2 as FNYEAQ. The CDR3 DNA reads TGTGCCAGCAGCTTGTCCACATCGACTTATATCTCCTACAATGAGCAGTTCTTC. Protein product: CASSLSTSTYISYNEQFF.

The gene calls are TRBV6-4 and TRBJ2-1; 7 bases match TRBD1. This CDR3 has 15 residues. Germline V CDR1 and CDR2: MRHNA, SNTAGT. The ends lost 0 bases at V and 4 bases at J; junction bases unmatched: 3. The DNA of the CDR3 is TGTGCCAGCAGTGACTCCGGGACAGATTACAATGAGCAGTTCTTC. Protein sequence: CASSDSGTDYNEQFF.

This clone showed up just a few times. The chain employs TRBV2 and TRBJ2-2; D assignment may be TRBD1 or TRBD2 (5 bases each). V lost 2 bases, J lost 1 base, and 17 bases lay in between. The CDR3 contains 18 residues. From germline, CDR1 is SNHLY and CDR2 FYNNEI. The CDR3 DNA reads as TGTGCCAGCAGTGAACTTTCAGGGCGAGGGTTGAACACCGGGGAGCTGTTTTTT. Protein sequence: CASSELSGRGLNTGELFF. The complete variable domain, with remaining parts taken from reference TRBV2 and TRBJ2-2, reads EPEVTQTPSHQVTQMGQEVILRCVPISNHLYFYWYRQILGQKVEFLVSFYNNEISEKSEIFDDQFSVERPDGSNFTLKIRSTKLEDSAMYFCASSELSGRGLNTGELFFGEGSRLTVL.

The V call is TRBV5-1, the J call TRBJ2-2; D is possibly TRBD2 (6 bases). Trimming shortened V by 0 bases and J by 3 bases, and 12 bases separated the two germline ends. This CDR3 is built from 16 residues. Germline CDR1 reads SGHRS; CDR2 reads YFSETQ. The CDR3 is CASSLDGRRDTGELFF. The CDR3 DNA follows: TGCGCCAGCAGCTTGGACGGCCGGAGGGACACCGGGGAGCTGTTTTTT. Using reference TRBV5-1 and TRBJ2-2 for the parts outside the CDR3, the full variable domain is KAGVTQTPRYLIKTRGQQVTLSCSPISGHRSVSWYQQTPGQGLQFLFEYFSETQRNKGNFPGRFSGRQFSNSRSEMNVSTLELGDSALYLCASSLDGRRDTGELFFGEGSRLTVL.

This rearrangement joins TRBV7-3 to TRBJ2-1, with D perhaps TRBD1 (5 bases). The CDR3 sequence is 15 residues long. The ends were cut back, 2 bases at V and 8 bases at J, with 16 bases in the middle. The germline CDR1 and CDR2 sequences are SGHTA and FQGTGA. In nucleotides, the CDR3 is TGTGCCAGCAGCTTAGGGGCAGGGTTTAGGTATGAGCAGTTCTTC. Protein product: CASSLGAGFRYEQFF.

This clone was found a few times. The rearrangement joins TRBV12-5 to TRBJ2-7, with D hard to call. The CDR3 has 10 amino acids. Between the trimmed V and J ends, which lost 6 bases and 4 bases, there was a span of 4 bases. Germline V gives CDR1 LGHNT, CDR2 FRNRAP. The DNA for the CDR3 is TGTGCTAGTGGAAATTACGAGCAGTACGTC. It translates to CASGNYEQYV.

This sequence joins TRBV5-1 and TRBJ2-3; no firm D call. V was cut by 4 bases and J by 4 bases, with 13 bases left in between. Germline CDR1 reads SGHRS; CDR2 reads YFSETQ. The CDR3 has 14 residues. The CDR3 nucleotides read TGCGCCAGCAGCCCGAGGACCTACCCAGATACGCAGTATTTT. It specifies CASSPRTYPDTQYF. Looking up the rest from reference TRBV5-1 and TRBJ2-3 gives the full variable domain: KAGVTQTPRYLIKTRGQQVTLSCSPISGHRSVSWYQQTPGQGLQFLFEYFSETQRNKGNFPGRFSGRQFSNSRSEMNVSTLELGDSALYLCASSPRTYPDTQYFGPGTRLTVL.

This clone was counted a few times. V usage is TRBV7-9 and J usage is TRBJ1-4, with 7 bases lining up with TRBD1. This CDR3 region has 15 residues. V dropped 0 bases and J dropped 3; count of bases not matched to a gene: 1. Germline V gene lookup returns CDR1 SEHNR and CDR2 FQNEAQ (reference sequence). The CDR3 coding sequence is TGTGCCAGCAGCTTAGCGACAGGGCCTAATGAAAAACTGTTTTTT. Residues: CASSLATGPNEKLFF.

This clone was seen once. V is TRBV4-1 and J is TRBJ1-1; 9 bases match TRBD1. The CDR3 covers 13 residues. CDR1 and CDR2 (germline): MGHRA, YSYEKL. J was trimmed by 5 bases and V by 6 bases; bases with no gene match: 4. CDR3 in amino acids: CASRGQGRTEAFF. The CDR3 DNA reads TGCGCCAGCAGAGGACAGGGGAGGACTGAAGCTTTCTTT.

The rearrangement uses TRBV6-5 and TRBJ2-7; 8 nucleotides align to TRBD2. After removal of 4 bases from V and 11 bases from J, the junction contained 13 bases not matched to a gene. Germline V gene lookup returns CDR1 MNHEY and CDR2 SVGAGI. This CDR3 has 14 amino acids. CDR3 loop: CASSFQTSGRKEYF. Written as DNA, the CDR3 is TGTGCCAGCAGTTTCCAAACTAGCGGAAGGAAGGAGTACTTC.

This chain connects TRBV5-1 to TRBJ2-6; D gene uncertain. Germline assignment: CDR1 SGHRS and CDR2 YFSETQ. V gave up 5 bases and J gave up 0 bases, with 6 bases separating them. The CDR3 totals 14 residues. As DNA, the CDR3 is TGCGCCAGCAGTCACAGCTCTGGGGCCAACGTCCTGACTTTC. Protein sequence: CASSHSSGANVLTF.

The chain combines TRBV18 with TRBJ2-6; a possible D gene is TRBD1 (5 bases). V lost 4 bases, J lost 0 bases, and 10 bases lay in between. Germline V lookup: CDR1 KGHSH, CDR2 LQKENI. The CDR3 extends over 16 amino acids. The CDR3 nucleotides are TGTGCCAGCTCACAGAATACAGGCTCTGGGGCCAACGTCCTGACTTTC. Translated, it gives CASSQNTGSGANVLTF.

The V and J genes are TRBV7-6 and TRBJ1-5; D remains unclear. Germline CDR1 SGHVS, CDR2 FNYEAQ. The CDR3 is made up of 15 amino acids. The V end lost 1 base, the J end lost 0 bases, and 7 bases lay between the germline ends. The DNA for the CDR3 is TGTGCCAGCAGCTTAGGTCCAAATAGCAATCAGCCCCAGCATTTT. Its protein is CASSLGPNSNQPQHF.